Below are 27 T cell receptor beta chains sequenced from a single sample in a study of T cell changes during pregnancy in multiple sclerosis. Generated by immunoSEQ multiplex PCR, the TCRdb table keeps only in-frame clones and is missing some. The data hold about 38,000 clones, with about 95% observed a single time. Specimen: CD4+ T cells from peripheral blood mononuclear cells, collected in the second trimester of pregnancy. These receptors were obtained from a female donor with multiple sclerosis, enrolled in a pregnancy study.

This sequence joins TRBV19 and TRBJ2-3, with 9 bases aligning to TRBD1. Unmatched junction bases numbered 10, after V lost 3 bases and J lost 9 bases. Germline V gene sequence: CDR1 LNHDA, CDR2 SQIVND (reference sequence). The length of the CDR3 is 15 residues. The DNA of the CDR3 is TGTGCCAGTAGTATCGTCCCGGGACAGGGAACAACGCAGTATTTT. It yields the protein CASSIVPGQGTTQYF.

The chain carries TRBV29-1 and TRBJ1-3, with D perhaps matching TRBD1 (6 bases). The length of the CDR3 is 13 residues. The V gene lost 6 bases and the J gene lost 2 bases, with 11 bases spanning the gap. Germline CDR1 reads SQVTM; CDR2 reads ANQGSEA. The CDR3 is CSVEQGPGNTIYF. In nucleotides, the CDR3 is TGCAGCGTGGAACAGGGTCCTGGAAACACCATATATTTT.

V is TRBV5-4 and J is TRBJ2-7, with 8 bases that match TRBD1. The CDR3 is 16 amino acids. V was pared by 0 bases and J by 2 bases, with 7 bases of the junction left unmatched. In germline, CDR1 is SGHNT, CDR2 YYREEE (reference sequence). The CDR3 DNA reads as TGTGCCAGCAGCTTGGTTCCGGGGACAGGTGCCTACGAGCAGTACTTC. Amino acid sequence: CASSLVPGTGAYEQYF.

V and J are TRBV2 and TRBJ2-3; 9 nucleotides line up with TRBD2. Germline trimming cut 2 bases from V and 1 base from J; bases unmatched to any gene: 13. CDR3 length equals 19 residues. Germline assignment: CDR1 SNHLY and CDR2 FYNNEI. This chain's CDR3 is CASSEWASGIGLGTDTQYF. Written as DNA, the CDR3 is TGTGCCAGCAGTGAATGGGCTAGCGGGATTGGTTTGGGCACAGATACGCAGTATTTT.

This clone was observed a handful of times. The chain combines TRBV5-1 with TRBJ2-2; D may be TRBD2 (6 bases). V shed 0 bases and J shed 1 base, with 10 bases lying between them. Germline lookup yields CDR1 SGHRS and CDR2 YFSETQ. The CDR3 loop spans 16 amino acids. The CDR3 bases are TGCGCCAGCAGCTTGGAACGGGGGTGGAACACCGGGGAGCTGTTTTTT. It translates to CASSLERGWNTGELFF.

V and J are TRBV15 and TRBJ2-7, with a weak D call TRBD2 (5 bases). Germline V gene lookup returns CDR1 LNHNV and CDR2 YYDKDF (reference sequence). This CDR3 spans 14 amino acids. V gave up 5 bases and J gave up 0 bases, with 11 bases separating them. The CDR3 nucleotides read TGTGCCACCAGCCGCACGGGGAGCTCCTACGAGCAGTACTTC. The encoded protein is CATSRTGSSYEQYF. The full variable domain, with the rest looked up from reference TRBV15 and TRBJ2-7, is DAMVIQNPRYQVTQFGKPVTLSCSQTLNHNVMYWYQQKSSQAPKLLFHYYDKDFNNEADTPDNFQSRRPNTSFCFLDIRSPGLGDTAMYLCATSRTGSSYEQYFGPGTRLTVT.

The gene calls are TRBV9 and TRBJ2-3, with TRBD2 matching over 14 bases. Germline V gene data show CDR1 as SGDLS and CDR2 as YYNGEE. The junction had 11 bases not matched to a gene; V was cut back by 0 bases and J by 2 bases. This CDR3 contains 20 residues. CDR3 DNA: TGTGCCAGCAGCGTAGCGTGGACTAGCGGGGGGTCCGAATACACAGATACGCAGTATTTT. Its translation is CASSVAWTSGGSEYTDTQYF.

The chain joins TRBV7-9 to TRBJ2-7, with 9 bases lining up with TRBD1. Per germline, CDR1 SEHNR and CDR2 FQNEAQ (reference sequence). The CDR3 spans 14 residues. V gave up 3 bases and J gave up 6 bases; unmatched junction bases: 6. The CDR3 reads CASSFSQTGGEQYF. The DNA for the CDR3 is TGTGCCAGCAGCTTCTCCCAGACAGGGGGCGAGCAGTACTTC.

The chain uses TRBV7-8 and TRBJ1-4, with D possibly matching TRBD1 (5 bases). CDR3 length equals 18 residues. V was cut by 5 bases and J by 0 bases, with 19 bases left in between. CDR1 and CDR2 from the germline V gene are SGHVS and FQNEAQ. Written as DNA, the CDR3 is TGTGCCAGCAGCCCCCTCCGGGGGAGAGGGGCAACTAATGAAAAACTGTTTTTT. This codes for CASSPLRGRGATNEKLFF.

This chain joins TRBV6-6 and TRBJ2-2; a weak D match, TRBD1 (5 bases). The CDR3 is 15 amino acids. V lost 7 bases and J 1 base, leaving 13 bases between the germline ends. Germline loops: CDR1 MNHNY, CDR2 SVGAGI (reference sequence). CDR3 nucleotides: TGTGCCAGCAAGGCCAGGGTAATGAACACCGGGGAGCTGTTTTTT. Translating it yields CASKARVMNTGELFF.

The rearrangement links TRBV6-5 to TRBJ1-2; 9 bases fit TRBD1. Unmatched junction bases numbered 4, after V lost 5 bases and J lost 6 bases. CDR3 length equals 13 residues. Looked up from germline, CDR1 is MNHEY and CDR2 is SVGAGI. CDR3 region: CASSGQGRDGYTF. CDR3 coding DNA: TGTGCCAGCAGTGGACAGGGGAGGGATGGCTACACCTTC.

The CDR3 loop is CAWGGEVLRGADTQYF. In DNA form, the CDR3 reads TGTGCCTGGGGGGGCGAGGTCCTGAGGGGAGCAGATACGCAGTATTTT. The chain recombines TRBV30 with TRBJ2-3; TRBD1 might be the D (6 bases). Germline V lookup: CDR1 GTSNPN, CDR2 SVGIG (reference sequence). The CDR3 loop spans 16 amino acids. Trimming stripped 5 bases from V and 4 bases from J, with 22 bases between.

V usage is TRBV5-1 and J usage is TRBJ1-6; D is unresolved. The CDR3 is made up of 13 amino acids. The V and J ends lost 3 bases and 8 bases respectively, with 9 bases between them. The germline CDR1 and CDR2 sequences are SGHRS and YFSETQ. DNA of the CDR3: TGCGCCAGCAGCTCAGACCAGGATTCACCCCTCCACTTT. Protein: CASSSDQDSPLHF.

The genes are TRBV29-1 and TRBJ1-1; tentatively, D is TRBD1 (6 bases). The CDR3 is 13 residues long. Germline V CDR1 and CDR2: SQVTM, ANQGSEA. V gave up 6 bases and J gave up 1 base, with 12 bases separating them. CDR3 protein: CSVTRGRNTEAFF. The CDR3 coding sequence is TGCAGCGTGACCAGGGGTAGGAACACTGAAGCTTTCTTT.

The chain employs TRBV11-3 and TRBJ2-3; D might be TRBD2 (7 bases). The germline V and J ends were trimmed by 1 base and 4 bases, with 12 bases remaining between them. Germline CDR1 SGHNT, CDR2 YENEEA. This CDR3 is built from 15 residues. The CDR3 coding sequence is TGTGCCAGCAGCTTAGGAGGGGGGGTCTCAGATACGCAGTATTTT. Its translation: CASSLGGGVSDTQYF.

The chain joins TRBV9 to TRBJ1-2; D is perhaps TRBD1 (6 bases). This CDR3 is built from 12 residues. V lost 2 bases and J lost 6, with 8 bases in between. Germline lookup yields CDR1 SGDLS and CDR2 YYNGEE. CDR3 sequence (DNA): TGTGCCAGCAGCGTGAGGGGGAATGGCTACACCTTC. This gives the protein CASSVRGNGYTF.

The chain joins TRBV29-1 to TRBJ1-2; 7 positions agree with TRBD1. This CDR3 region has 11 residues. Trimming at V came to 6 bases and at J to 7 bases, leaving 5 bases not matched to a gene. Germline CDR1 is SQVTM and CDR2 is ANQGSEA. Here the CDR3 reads CSVARQGGYTF. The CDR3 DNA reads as TGCAGCGTCGCACGACAGGGTGGCTACACCTTC.

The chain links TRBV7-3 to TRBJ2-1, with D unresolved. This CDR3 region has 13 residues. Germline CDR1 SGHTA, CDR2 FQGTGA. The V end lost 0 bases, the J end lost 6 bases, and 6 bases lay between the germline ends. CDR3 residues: CASSLTAANEQFF. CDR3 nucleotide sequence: TGTGCCAGCAGCTTAACGGCTGCCAATGAGCAGTTCTTC.

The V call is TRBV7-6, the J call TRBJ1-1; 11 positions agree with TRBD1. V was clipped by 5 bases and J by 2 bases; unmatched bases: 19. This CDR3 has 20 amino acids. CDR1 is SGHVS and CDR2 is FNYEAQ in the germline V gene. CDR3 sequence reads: CASSPRNPVGTGGINTEAFF. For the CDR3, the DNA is TGTGCCAGCAGCCCAAGAAATCCGGTCGGGACAGGGGGAATTAACACTGAAGCTTTCTTT.

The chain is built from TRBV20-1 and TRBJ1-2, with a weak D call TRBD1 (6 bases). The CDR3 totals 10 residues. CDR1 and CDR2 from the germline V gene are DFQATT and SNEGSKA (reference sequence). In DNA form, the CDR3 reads TGCACCCCGAGAGGGGGTGGCTACACCTTC. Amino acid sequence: CTPRGGGYTF.

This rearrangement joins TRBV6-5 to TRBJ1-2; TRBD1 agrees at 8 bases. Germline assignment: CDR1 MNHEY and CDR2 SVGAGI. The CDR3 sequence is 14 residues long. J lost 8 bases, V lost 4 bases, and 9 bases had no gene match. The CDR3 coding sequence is TGTGCCAGCAGTTCCGGACAGGGTAGAGGGGGCTACACCTTC. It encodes CASSSGQGRGGYTF.

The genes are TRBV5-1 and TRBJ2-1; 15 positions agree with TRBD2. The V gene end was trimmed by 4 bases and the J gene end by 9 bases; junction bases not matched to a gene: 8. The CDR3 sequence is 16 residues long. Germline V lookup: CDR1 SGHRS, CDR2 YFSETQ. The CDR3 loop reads CASSPGLAGGVGEQFF. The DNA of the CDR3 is TGCGCCAGCAGCCCTGGACTAGCGGGAGGGGTAGGTGAGCAGTTCTTC.

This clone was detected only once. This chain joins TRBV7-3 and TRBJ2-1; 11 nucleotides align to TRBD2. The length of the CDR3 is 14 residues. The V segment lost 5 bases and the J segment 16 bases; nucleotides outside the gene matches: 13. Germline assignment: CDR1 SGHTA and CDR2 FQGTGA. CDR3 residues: CASSLGTSGGETFF. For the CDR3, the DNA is TGTGCCAGCAGCCTCGGGACTAGCGGCGGGGAGACATTCTTC.

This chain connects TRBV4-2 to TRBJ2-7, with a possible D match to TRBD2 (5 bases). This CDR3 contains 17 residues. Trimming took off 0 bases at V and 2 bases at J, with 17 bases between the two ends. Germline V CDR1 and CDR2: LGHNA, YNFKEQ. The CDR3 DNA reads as TGTGCCAGCAGCCAAGAAGCCCGGTTTCAAGCGGCCTACGAGCAGTACTTC. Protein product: CASSQEARFQAAYEQYF.

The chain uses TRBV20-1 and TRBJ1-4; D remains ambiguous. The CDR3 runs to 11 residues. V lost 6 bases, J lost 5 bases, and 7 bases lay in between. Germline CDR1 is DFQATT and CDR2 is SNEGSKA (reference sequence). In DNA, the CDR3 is TGCAGTGCCGAGAGAAATGAAAAACTGTTTTTT. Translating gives CSAERNEKLFF.

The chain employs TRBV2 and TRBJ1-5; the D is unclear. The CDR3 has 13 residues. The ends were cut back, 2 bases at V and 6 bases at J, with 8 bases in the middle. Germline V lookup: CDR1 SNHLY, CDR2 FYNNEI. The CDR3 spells CASSEIPRQPQHF. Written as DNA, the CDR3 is TGTGCCAGCAGTGAAATCCCCCGTCAGCCCCAGCATTTT.

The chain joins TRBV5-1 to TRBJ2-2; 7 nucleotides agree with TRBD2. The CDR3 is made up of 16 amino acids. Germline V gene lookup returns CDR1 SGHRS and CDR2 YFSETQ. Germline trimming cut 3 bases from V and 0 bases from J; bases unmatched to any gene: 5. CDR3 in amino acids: CASSSGTTANTGELFF. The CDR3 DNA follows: TGCGCCAGCAGCTCCGGGACTACCGCGAACACCGGGGAGCTGTTTTTT.